This T cell receptor beta chain was identified during a study of cytomegalovirus exposure and HLA in healthy donors. Study results and caveats: Roughly uniform depth of sequencing across donors was assumed in presence/absence analyses. The study labeled under 200 TCR beta chains cytomegalovirus-associated. Most subjects had HLA-A and HLA-B alleles reportedly predicted accurately by TCR beta sequences.

Notes on this clone: Its antigen is not identified.

Primers for the PCR totalled 60 Vbeta and 13 Jbeta. Only in-frame clones appear in the TCRdb table, and some are missing; sequencing was by immunoSEQ multiplex PCR. The top ten clones hold about 5.5% of a sample with 100,000 or so clones, about four fifths of them seen once. From germline, CDR1 is SGHRS and CDR2 YFSETQ. This CDR3 has 14 residues. With 5 bases removed from V and 6 bases from J, the gap between germline ends came to 17 bases. The source material was PBMCs. The receptor was isolated from a man aged 35 to 55 in good health and CMV-seropositive. The chain links TRBV5-1 to TRBJ1-2; D remains ambiguous. CDR3 sequence reads: CASREGLGEDGYTF. The CDR3, as DNA: TGCGCCAGCAGGGAGGGCCTGGGAGAGGATGGCTACACCTTC.